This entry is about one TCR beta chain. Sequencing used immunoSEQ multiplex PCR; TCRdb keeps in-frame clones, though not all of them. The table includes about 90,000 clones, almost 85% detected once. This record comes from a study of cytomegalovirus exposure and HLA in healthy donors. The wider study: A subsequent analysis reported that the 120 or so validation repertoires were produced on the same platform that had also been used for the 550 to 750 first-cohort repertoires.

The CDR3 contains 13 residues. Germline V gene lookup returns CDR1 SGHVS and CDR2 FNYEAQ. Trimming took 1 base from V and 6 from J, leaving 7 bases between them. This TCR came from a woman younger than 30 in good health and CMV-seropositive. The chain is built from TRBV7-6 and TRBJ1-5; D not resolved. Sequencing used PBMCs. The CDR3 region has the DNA TGTGCCAGCAGCTTAGGAAGAGGTCAGCCCCAGCATTTT. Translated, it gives CASSLGRGQPQHF.